This T cell receptor beta chain was observed in a study of cytotoxic CD8 clonotypes in ibrutinib-treated CLL. Across the whole study: For this cohort, patients were some eleven relapsed/refractory and some 15 treatment-naive, while under 18 were IGHV unmutated. Responses: around 24 partial, 2 complete; after median about 68 months, approximately 14 stayed remitted, 12 progressed.

The V end was cut by 2 bases, the J end by 7 bases, with 9 bases between. CDR3 length equals 14 residues. Germline V gene lookup returns CDR1 PRHDT and CDR2 FYEKMQ (reference sequence). Some clones are missing from TCRdb's copy, which holds only in-frame ones; the method was immunoSEQ multiplex PCR. The data hold 70,000 to 80,000 clones, with approximately 80% observed a single time. Cryopreserved PBMCs were the source of approximately 2 micrograms of genomic DNA, which went to TCR beta libraries. This clone was recorded a few times. The sequence was collected from a human donor with chronic lymphocytic leukemia. This rearrangement joins TRBV13 to TRBJ1-6; the D gene is possibly TRBD1 (5 bases). The starting material was PBMCs, obtained at disease progression, from a patient treated with ibrutinib. As DNA, the CDR3 is TGTGCCAGCAGCTTAAGGGACGGGAATTCACCCCTCCACTTT. This encodes CASSLRDGNSPLHF. Combining the CDR3 with reference TRBV13 and TRBJ1-6 gives the whole variable domain AAGVIQSPRHLIKEKRETATLKCYPIPRHDTVYWYQQGPGQDPQFLISFYEKMQSDKGSIPDRFSAQQFSDYHSELNMSSLELGDSALYFCASSLRDGNSPLHFGNGTRLTVT.